Listed below are T cell receptor beta chains from one sample, sequenced in a study of cytomegalovirus exposure and HLA in healthy donors. Sequencing used immunoSEQ multiplex PCR; TCRdb keeps in-frame clones, though not all of them. Of approximately 140,000 clones listed, more than 65% were seen once; the top ten hold 5% to 6.5%. What was sequenced was PBMCs. Receptor source: a man aged 50 or older in good health and CMV-seropositive. The CDR3 runs from the conserved cysteine through the conserved F or W. The order of the fields is CDR3 DNA, CDR3 protein, D gene, V gene, clone size, J gene. D genes are given only for firm matches. Size values are once, few and many counts, or a class for expanded clones, and some rows have none.

TGTGCCTGGAGCCTTGGGGGGAGCAATGAGCAGTTCTTC,CAWSLGGSNEQFF,NA,TRBV30,NA,TRBJ2-1
TGTGCCAGCAGCCGGTCCGGGTCTGGCTACACCTTC,CASSRSGSGYTF,NA,TRBV7-9,once,TRBJ1-2
TGTGCCAGCTCACCCGGACTAGCGGGGGACAATGAGCAGTTCTTC,CASSPGLAGDNEQFF,TRBD2,TRBV18,NA,TRBJ2-1
TGTGCCAGCAGCCGGAATGGGGGGAATCAGCCCCAGCATTTT,CASSRNGGNQPQHF,NA,TRBV5-5,NA,TRBJ1-5
TGTGCCTGGAGTCCAGGGACTAGCGGAACCTACGAGCAGTACTTC,CAWSPGTSGTYEQYF,TRBD2,TRBV30,NA,TRBJ2-7
TGTGCCAGCAGTTTGGCGCCTAGCGGGCCGGAGGTTGATACGCAGTATTTT,CASSLAPSGPEVDTQYF,TRBD2,TRBV27,NA,TRBJ2-3
TGTGCCAGCAGCACAATCCCGATTCTAGGTGATAGGGGCTACACCTTC,CASSTIPILGDRGYTF,NA,TRBV5-5,NA,TRBJ1-2
TGCGCCAGCAGTGAATTTCCTAGCGGGACCCACCACGAGCAGTACTTC,CASSEFPSGTHHEQYF,TRBD2,TRBV10-1,NA,TRBJ2-7
TGTGCCAGCAGCGTTGCCGGGACTCCACTCACAGATACGCAGTATTTT,CASSVAGTPLTDTQYF,NA,TRBV9,NA,TRBJ2-3
TGTGCCAGCAGTCGACCTACAGGGGGGAACACTGAAGCTTTCTTT,CASSRPTGGNTEAFF,TRBD1,TRBV5-4,few,TRBJ1-1
TGTGCCAGCAGCCCAGCGATTAGCACAGATACGCAGTATTTT,CASSPAISTDTQYF,NA,TRBV7-2,NA,TRBJ2-3
TGTGCCAGCAGCTTTGATAGGAACACTGAAGCTTTCTTT,CASSFDRNTEAFF,NA,TRBV5-4,NA,TRBJ1-1
TGTGCAAGTCGCTTAGCCAGGGGTCCCCCTCTGCCCTCTGGAAACACCATATATTTT,CASRLARGPPLPSGNTIYF,NA,TRBV12-2,few,TRBJ1-3
TGTGCCAGCAGTGGACTAGCGGGTACACAGTACCAAGAGACCCAGTACTTC,CASSGLAGTQYQETQYF,TRBD2,TRBV6-1,NA,TRBJ2-5
TGTGCCAGCAGCCAAGGTTTACAGCCACCCTACGAGCAGTACTTC,CASSQGLQPPYEQYF,NA,TRBV14,NA,TRBJ2-7
TGTGCCAGCAGCTTGGGCCAGCTAGCGGCCTACTGGGGAGATACGCAGTATTTT,CASSLGQLAAYWGDTQYF,TRBD2,TRBV11-2,NA,TRBJ2-3
TGCGCCAGCAGTTCGAGCGGGAGGGCCGACAATGAGCAGTTCTTC,CASSSSGRADNEQFF,TRBD2,TRBV10-1,NA,TRBJ2-1
TGTGCCAGCAGCTCCAGCGGGATCACAGATACGCAGTATTTT,CASSSSGITDTQYF,TRBD2,TRBV28,NA,TRBJ2-3
TGTGCCAGCAGCGGCGGACTAGCGGGAGCTTCCTACAATGAGCAGTTCTTC,CASSGGLAGASYNEQFF,TRBD2,TRBV5-4,NA,TRBJ2-1
TGTGCCAGCAGCTTAGTGGGACAGGGTACAAAGCAGTACTTC,CASSLVGQGTKQYF,TRBD1,TRBV11-2,NA,TRBJ2-7
TGTGCCAGCAGCTTAGCCCCAGGTCCATTTTACGATGAGCAGTTCTTC,CASSLAPGPFYDEQFF,NA,TRBV7-4,NA,TRBJ2-1
TGTGCCAGCAGTGAAGTGACAGGGGATAATTCACCCCTCCACTTT,CASSEVTGDNSPLHF,TRBD1,TRBV2,few,TRBJ1-6
TGTGCCAGCAGTCCCATATTCCGGTACTCTGGAAACACCATATATTTT,CASSPIFRYSGNTIYF,NA,TRBV28,NA,TRBJ1-3
TGTGCCAGCAGCTTATGGGGAGGAGGGGAGCTGTTTTTT,CASSLWGGGELFF,NA,TRBV7-2,NA,TRBJ2-2
TGTGCCAGCAGCTCGACTAGCGGTTTTTCCTACGAGCAGTACTTC,CASSSTSGFSYEQYF,TRBD2,TRBV28,NA,TRBJ2-7
TGCGCCAGCAGCCGTTGGGGAGATAATGAGCAGTTCTTC,CASSRWGDNEQFF,NA,TRBV5-1,NA,TRBJ2-1
TGTGCCAGCTCACCCGGGACAGGGGGCAACTATGGCTACACCTTC,CASSPGTGGNYGYTF,TRBD1,TRBV18,NA,TRBJ1-2
TGTGCCAGTAGCCAGGGACTAGCGGGAGCGGTCGGGCAGCAGTTCTTC,CASSQGLAGAVGQQFF,TRBD2,TRBV19,NA,TRBJ2-1
TGCGCCAGTCTTCTTGAGAATACCGGGGAGCTGTTTTTT,CASLLENTGELFF,NA,TRBV5-1,NA,TRBJ2-2
TGTGCCAGCAGCCCAGGAAGTCAGGGAGAGACCCAGTACTTC,CASSPGSQGETQYF,NA,TRBV5-4,few,TRBJ2-5
TGCGCCAGCAGCACACATCCCACCGGGACAGGAGACTACGAGCAGTACTTC,CASSTHPTGTGDYEQYF,TRBD1,TRBV5-1,few,TRBJ2-7
TGTGCCAGCAGCTCCGGGGACTCCTACGAGCAGTACTTC,CASSSGDSYEQYF,NA,TRBV7-2,NA,TRBJ2-7
TGTGCCAGCAGCTCCCTAGGAGCGGAAGATCAAGAGACCCAGTACTTC,CASSSLGAEDQETQYF,NA,TRBV5-4,few,TRBJ2-5
TGTGCCAGCAGCTTAGATCCGGGCGGGGAGCTGTTTTTT,CASSLDPGGELFF,NA,TRBV7-6,NA,TRBJ2-2
TGTGCCAGCAGTGAAGTCTGGGGCTATTCACCCCTCCACTTT,CASSEVWGYSPLHF,NA,TRBV6-5,NA,TRBJ1-6
TGTGCCAGCAGTGAGGCTGGGACTGCCGGCTATGGCTACACCTTC,CASSEAGTAGYGYTF,NA,TRBV2,NA,TRBJ1-2